One sample yielded the 2 T cell receptor beta chains listed below, sequenced in a study of coeliac disease. General study findings and limits: Active celiac intraepithelial and lamina propria samples had lower TRB and TRG clonality than control samples.

Sequencing was performed with immunoSEQ multiplex PCR; in TCRdb, only in-frame clones are kept and a portion is missing. In the table there are under 4,500 clones, roughly two thirds of which are singletons. Their cognate antigens are unknown. Sequencing was carried out using intraepithelial lymphocytes from the gut. These receptors came from a man in his 70s with active celiac disease.

This clone was counted a few times. The chain combines TRBV7-6 with TRBJ1-1; D remains unclear. The length of the CDR3 is 13 residues. Trimming cost V 2 bases and J 4 bases, with 8 bases left between them. Germline values: CDR1 SGHVS, CDR2 FNYEAQ. This chain's CDR3 is CASSLQDSTEAFF. In nucleotides, the CDR3 is TGTGCCAGCAGCTTACAGGACTCCACTGAAGCTTTCTTT.

The genes are TRBV4-2 and TRBJ2-3, with 11 bases matching TRBD2. V was pared by 8 bases and J by 5 bases, with 6 bases of the junction left unmatched. This CDR3 has 14 residues. CDR1 and CDR2 from the germline V gene are LGHNA and YNFKEQ. CDR3 amino acids: CASHSGGAKDTQYF. CDR3 coding DNA: TGTGCCAGCCATAGCGGGGGGGCCAAAGATACGCAGTATTTT.